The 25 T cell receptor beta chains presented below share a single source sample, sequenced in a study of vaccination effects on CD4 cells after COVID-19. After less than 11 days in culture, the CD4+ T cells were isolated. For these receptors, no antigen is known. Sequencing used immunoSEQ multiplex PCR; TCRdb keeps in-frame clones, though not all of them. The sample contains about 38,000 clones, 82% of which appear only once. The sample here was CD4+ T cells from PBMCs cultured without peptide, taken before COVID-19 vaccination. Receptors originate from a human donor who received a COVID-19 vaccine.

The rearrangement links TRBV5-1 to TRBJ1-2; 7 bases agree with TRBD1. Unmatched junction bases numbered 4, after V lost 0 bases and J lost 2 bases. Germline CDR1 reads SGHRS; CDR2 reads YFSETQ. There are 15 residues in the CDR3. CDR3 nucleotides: TGCGCCAGCAGCTTGGGGGACAGCTCCAACTATGGCTACACCTTC. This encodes CASSLGDSSNYGYTF.

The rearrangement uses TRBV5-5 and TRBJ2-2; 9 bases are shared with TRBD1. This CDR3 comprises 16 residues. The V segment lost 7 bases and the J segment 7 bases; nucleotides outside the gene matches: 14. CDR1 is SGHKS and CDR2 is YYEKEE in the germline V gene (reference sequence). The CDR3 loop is CASYTLTTGGVGELFF. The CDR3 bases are TGTGCCAGCTATACCCTAACGACAGGGGGTGTCGGGGAGCTGTTTTTT.

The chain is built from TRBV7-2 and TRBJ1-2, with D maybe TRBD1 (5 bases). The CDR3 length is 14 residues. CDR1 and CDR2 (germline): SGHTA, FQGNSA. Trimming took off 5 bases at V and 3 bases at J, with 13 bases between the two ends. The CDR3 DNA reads TGTGCCAGCAGCCCCGTGGGGGGAGACTATGGCTACACCTTC. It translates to CASSPVGGDYGYTF. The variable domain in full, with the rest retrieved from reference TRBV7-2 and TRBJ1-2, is GAGVSQSPSNKVTEKGKDVELRCDPISGHTALYWYRQSLGQGLEFLIYFQGNSAPDKSGLPSDRFSAERTGGSVSTLTIQRTQQEDSAVYLCASSPVGGDYGYTFGSGTRLTVV.

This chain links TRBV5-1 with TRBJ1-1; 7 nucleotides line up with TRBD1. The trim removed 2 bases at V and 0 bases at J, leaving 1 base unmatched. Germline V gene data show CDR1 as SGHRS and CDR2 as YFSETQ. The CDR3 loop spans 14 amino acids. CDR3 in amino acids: CASSFGTVNTEAFF. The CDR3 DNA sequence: TGCGCCAGCAGCTTCGGGACAGTGAACACTGAAGCTTTCTTT. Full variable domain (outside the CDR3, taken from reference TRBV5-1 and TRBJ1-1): KAGVTQTPRYLIKTRGQQVTLSCSPISGHRSVSWYQQTPGQGLQFLFEYFSETQRNKGNFPGRFSGRQFSNSRSEMNVSTLELGDSALYLCASSFGTVNTEAFFGQGTRLTVV.

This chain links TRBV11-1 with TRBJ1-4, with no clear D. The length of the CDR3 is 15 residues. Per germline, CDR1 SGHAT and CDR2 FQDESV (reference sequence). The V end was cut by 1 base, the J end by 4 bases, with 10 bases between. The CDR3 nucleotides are TGTGCCAGCAGCTTAGGGCGGCGGATTAATGAAAAACTGTTTTTT. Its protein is CASSLGRRINEKLFF.

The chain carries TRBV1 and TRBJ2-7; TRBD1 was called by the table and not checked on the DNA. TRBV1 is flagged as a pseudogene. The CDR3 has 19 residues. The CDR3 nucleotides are TGCACCAGCAGCCATCACCCCCCCCCGGGACAGATTAGCTCCTACGAGCAGTACGTC. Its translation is CTSSHHPPPGQISSYEQYV.

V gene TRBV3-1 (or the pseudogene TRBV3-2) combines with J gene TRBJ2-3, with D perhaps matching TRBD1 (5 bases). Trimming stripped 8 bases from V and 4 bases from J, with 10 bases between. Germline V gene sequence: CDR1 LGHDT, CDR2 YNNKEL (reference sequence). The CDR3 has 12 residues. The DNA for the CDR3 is TGTGCCAGCGCGCAGGGTGCAGATACGCAGTATTTT. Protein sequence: CASAQGADTQYF.

The DNA for the CDR3 is TGTGCCTGGAGACAACCCTTAGGCGAAGCGGGGGAGAACACAGATACGCAGTATTTT. Amino acids: CAWRQPLGEAGENTDTQYF. The rearrangement links TRBV30 to TRBJ2-3, with 8 bases that match TRBD2. The trim removed 3 bases at V and 2 bases at J, leaving 19 bases unmatched. This CDR3 is built from 19 residues. Per germline, CDR1 GTSNPN and CDR2 SVGIG (reference sequence).

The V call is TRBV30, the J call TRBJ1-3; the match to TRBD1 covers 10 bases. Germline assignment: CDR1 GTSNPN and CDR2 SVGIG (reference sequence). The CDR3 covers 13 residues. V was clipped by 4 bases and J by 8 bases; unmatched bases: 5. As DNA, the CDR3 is TGTGCCTGGATGGGACAGGGGAGAGACACCATATATTTT. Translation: CAWMGQGRDTIYF.

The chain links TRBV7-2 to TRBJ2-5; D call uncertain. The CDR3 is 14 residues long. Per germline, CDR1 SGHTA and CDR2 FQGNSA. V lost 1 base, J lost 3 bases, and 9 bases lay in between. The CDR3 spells CASSLVVGEETQYF. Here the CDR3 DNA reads TGTGCCAGCAGCTTAGTCGTCGGAGAAGAGACCCAGTACTTC.

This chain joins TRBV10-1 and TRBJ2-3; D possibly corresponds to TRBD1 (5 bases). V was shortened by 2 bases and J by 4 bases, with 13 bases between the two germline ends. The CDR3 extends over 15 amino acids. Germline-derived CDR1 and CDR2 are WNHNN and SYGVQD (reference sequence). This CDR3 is CASSERQGGADTQYF. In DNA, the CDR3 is TGCGCCAGCAGTGAGAGGCAGGGTGGTGCAGATACGCAGTATTTT.

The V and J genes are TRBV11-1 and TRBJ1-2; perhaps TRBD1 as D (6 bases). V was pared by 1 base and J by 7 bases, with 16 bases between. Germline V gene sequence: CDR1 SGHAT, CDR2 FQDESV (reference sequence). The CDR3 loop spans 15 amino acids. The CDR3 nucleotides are TGTGCCAGCAGCTTAGGACAGGACCCGATCGCTGGCTACACCTTC. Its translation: CASSLGQDPIAGYTF.

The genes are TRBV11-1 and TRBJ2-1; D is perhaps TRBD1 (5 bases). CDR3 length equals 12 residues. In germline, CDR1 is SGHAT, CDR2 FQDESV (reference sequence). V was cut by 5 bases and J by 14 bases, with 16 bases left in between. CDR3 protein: CASSPTQGPKFF. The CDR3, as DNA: TGTGCCAGCAGCCCTACGCAGGGCCCAAAGTTCTTC.

The CDR3 DNA is TGCGCCAGCAGCTTGGCCCTACAGGGAAACACAGATACGCAGTATTTT. Translating it yields CASSLALQGNTDTQYF. This chain uses TRBV5-1 with TRBJ2-3; weak D call: TRBD1 (6 bases). The length of the CDR3 is 16 residues. The ends were cut back, 0 bases at V and 2 bases at J, with 13 bases in the middle. Germline lookup yields CDR1 SGHRS and CDR2 YFSETQ.

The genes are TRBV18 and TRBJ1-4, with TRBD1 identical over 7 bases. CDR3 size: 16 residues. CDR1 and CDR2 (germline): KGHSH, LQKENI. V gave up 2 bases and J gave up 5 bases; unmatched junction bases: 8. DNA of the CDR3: TGTGCCAGCTCACCAAGGGTTACAGGGGAGAATGAAAAACTGTTTTTT. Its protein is CASSPRVTGENEKLFF.

In nucleotides, the CDR3 is TGTGCCAGCAGCCAAGGGAACGGGCAGCCCCAGCATTTT. This sequence encodes CASSQGNGQPQHF. This rearrangement joins TRBV3-1 (or the pseudogene TRBV3-2) to TRBJ1-5, with D uncertain. This CDR3 comprises 13 residues. Deletions cut 1 base from V and 7 bases from J, with 8 bases between. CDR1 and CDR2 (germline): LGHDT, YNNKEL (reference sequence).

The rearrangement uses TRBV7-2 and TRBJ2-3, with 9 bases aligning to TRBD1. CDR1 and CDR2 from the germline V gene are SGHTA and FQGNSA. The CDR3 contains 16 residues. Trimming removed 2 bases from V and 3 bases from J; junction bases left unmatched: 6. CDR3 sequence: CASSLQTGGLTDTQYF. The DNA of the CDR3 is TGTGCCAGCAGCTTACAGACAGGGGGGTTGACAGATACGCAGTATTTT.

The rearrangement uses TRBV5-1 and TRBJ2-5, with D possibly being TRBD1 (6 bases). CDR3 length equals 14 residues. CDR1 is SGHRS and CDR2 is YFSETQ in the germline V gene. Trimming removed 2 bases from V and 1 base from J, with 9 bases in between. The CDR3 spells CASSLTGSQETQYF. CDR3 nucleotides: TGCGCCAGCAGCTTAACAGGGTCCCAAGAGACCCAGTACTTC.

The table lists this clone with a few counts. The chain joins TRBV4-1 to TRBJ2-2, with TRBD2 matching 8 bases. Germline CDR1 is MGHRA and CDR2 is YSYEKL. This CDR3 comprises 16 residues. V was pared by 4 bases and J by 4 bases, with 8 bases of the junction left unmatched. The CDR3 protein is CASSPRSGGSTGELFF. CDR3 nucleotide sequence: TGCGCCAGCAGCCCGCGAAGCGGGGGTAGCACCGGGGAGCTGTTTTTT.

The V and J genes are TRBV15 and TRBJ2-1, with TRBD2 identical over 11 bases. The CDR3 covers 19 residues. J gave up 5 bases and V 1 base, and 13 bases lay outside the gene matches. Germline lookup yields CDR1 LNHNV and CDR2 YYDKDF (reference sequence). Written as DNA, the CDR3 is TGTGCCACCAGCAGAGGGGCTAGCGGGGGGTTTTGGGCGAACAATGAGCAGTTCTTC. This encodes CATSRGASGGFWANNEQFF.

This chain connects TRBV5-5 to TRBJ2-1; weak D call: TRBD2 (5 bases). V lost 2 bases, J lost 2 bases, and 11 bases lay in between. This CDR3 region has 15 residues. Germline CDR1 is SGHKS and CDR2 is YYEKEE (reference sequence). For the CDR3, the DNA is TGTGCCAGCAGCTTTGTGGTCGGGACCTACAATGAGCAGTTCTTC. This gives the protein CASSFVVGTYNEQFF.

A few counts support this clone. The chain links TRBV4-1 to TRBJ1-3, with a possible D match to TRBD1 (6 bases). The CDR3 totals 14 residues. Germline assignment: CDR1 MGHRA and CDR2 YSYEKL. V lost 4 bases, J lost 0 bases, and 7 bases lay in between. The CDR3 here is CASSLGGSGNTIYF. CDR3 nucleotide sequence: TGCGCCAGCAGCCTAGGGGGCTCTGGAAACACCATATATTTT.

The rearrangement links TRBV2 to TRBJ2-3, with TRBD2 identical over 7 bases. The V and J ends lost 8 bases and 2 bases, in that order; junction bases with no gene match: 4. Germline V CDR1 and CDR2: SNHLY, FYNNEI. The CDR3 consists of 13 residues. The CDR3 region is CASERGATDTQYF. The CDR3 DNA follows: TGTGCCAGCGAGCGGGGAGCCACAGATACGCAGTATTTT.

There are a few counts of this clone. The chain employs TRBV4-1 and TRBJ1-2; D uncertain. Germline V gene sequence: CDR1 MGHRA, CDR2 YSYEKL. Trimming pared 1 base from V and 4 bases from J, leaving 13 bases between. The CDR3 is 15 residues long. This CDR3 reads CASSQAPPTVYGYTF. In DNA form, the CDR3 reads TGCGCCAGCAGCCAAGCCCCCCCAACAGTCTATGGCTACACCTTC.

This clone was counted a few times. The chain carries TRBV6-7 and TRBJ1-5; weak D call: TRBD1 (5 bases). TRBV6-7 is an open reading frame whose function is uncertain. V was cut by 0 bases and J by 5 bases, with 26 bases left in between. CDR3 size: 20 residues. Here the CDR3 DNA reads TGTGCCAGCAGTTACTCGAGGGGAAACGGTTGGTTAAGGCACTATCAGCCCCAGCATTTT. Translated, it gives CASSYSRGNGWLRHYQPQHF.